Each of the 24 T cell receptor beta chains below was sequenced from the same sample in a study of cytomegalovirus exposure and HLA in healthy donors. PCR used 60 Vbeta primers and 13 Jbeta primers. Generated by immunoSEQ multiplex PCR, the TCRdb table keeps only in-frame clones and is missing some. Among some 200,000 clones, approximately 84% were seen once, and the ten largest hold 2% to 3%. The sample comprised PBMCs. The receptors here all came from a woman between 45 and 60 years old in good health and CMV-seropositive.

The rearrangement joins TRBV11-3 to TRBJ2-3; D remains unclear. CDR1 SGHNT and CDR2 YENEEA come from the germline V gene. The CDR3 consists of 13 residues. The germline V and J ends were trimmed by 5 bases and 6 bases, with 12 bases remaining between them. The chain's CDR3 is CASSPLNGDTQYF. The CDR3, as DNA: TGTGCCAGCAGCCCCCTTAATGGCGATACGCAGTATTTT. Variable domain in full (rest from reference TRBV11-3 and TRBJ2-3): EAGVVQSPRYKIIEKKQPVAFWCNPISGHNTLYWYLQNLGQGPELLIRYENEEAVDDSQLPKDRFSAERLKGVDSTLKIQPAELGDSAVYLCASSPLNGDTQYFGPGTRLTVL.

In its sample, this clone was seen a few times. V and J are TRBV4-1 and TRBJ2-7; 8 bases are shared with TRBD1. In germline, CDR1 is MGHRA, CDR2 YSYEKL. The CDR3 contains 15 residues. J was trimmed by 3 bases and V by 1 base; bases with no gene match: 5. This chain's CDR3 is CASSQGQGASYEQYF. CDR3 DNA: TGCGCCAGCAGCCAAGGGCAGGGGGCAAGCTACGAGCAGTACTTC.

The chain has TRBV6-5 and TRBJ2-1; D perhaps matches TRBD1 (5 bases). Germline CDR1 reads MNHEY; CDR2 reads SVGAGI. Trimming removed 5 bases at V and 7 bases at J, with 9 bases between. The CDR3 runs 12 residues. DNA for the CDR3: TGTGCCAGCAGTGTCCAGGGTAATGAGCAGTTCTTC. Amino acids: CASSVQGNEQFF.

This rearrangement joins TRBV28 to TRBJ2-3; TRBD1 matches at 7 bases. V lost 5 bases, J lost 3 bases, and 8 bases stayed unmatched. Germline-derived CDR1 and CDR2 are MDHEN and SYDVKM. The CDR3 is 15 amino acids. As DNA, the CDR3 is TGTGCCAGCAGTCTACTAGGGGGCCCGACAGATACGCAGTATTTT. It translates to CASSLLGGPTDTQYF.

The chain carries TRBV2 and TRBJ2-2; TRBD2 matches at 9 bases. CDR3 length: 13 amino acids. After removal of 11 bases from V and 3 bases from J, the junction contained 4 bases not matched to a gene. Germline CDR1 and CDR2: SNHLY and FYNNEI. Here the CDR3 reads CAVGLAYTGELFF. In nucleotides, the CDR3 is TGTGCCGTTGGACTAGCGTACACCGGGGAGCTGTTTTTT.

V gene TRBV5-1 combines with J gene TRBJ1-6; 8 nucleotides match TRBD1. Trimming at V came to 3 bases and at J to 10 bases, leaving 6 bases not matched to a gene. CDR3 length: 14 amino acids. CDR1 SGHRS and CDR2 YFSETQ come from the germline V gene. CDR3 bases: TGCGCCAGCAGCTACAGGGGGGAACGCTCACCCCTCCACTTT. Translated: CASSYRGERSPLHF.

V usage is TRBV19 and J usage is TRBJ1-2; tentative D call: TRBD1 (6 bases). The germline CDR1 and CDR2 sequences are LNHDA and SQIVND (reference sequence). V was trimmed by 1 base and J by 7 bases, leaving 13 bases between them. The CDR3 totals 14 residues. DNA for the CDR3: TGTGCCAGTAGTATAGCCCAGGGGCGCAGTGGCTACACCTTC. As protein: CASSIAQGRSGYTF.

The CDR3 spells CASSIGRSRSNQPQHF. CDR3 DNA sequence: TGTGCCAGTAGTATAGGTCGGAGTAGGAGCAATCAGCCCCAGCATTTT. The gene calls are TRBV19 and TRBJ1-5; D unresolved. The CDR3 contains 16 residues. Germline-derived CDR1 and CDR2 are LNHDA and SQIVND (reference sequence). Trimming removed 1 base from V and 1 base from J, with 11 bases in between.

This clone was picked up one time. This sequence joins TRBV5-4 and TRBJ2-2; TRBD2 matches at 9 bases. Unmatched junction bases numbered 7, after V lost 3 bases and J lost 4 bases. The CDR3 consists of 16 residues. The V gene's germline CDR1 is SGHNT and CDR2 YYREEE (reference sequence). In DNA form, the CDR3 reads TGTGCCAGCAGCTCCAGAGCGGGGGGCCTCACCGGGGAGCTGTTTTTT. Encoded protein: CASSSRAGGLTGELFF.

This chain connects TRBV6-1 to TRBJ2-7; 10 nucleotides line up with TRBD2. Germline CDR1 and CDR2: MNHNS and SASEGT. Trimming at V came to 6 bases and at J to 2 bases, leaving 4 bases not matched to a gene. The CDR3 contains 14 residues. CDR3 sequence (DNA): TGTGCCAGCAGGCTAGCGGGGGAGACCTACGAGCAGTACTTC. The encoded protein is CASRLAGETYEQYF.

The chain uses TRBV11-2 and TRBJ1-2; 7 bases fit TRBD1. Germline loops: CDR1 SGHAT, CDR2 FQNNGV. Unmatched junction bases numbered 7, after V lost 1 base and J lost 8 bases. This CDR3 region has 14 residues. The CDR3 DNA reads as TGTGCCAGCAGCTTAGCAGGGGGAGGTACGGGCTACACCTTC. Translating gives CASSLAGGGTGYTF.

This rearrangement joins TRBV27 to TRBJ1-2, with D possibly TRBD1 on 5 matching bases. Germline V CDR1 and CDR2: MNHEY, SMNVEV (reference sequence). V lost 2 bases, J lost 3 bases, and 10 bases lay in between. The CDR3 extends over 14 amino acids. In DNA form, the CDR3 reads TGTGCCAGCAGTTTAATTGGGGGGGACTATGGCTACACCTTC. Translating it yields CASSLIGGDYGYTF.

The chain is built from TRBV5-4 and TRBJ2-3, with D maybe TRBD1 (5 bases). The germline CDR1 and CDR2 sequences are SGHNT and YYREEE (reference sequence). Trimming cost V 5 bases and J 4 bases, with 17 bases left between them. The CDR3 has 15 residues. For the CDR3, the DNA is TGTGCCAGCAGTCCCGACCCCGAAGGGGCAGATACGCAGTATTTT. It is translated as CASSPDPEGADTQYF.

The CDR3 region has the DNA TGTGCCAGCAGCTTGGAAGGAGCGTGGGTCTACAATTCACCCCTCCACTTT. Its protein is CASSLEGAWVYNSPLHF. This sequence joins TRBV5-8 and TRBJ1-6; D is unclear. Trimming removed 0 bases from V and 7 bases from J, with 17 bases in between. Per the germline V gene, CDR1 is SGHTS and CDR2 is YDEGEE. CDR3 length: 17 amino acids.

J is TRBJ2-7 and V is TRBV27, with 7 bases lining up with TRBD2. The CDR3 has 15 residues. CDR1 and CDR2 from the germline V gene are MNHEY and SMNVEV (reference sequence). V trimming: 0 bases; J trimming: 0 bases; junction bases outside the gene matches: 2. DNA of the CDR3: TGTGCCAGCAGTTTATCGGGCGGGGGCTCCTACGAGCAGTACTTC. This codes for CASSLSGGGSYEQYF.

Notes on this clone: At one end, the junction sequence differs from germline, possibly due to a read error. The genes are TRBV7-8 and TRBJ1-2, with 7 bases that match TRBD1. The CDR3 is made up of 14 amino acids. Germline loops: CDR1 SGHVS, CDR2 FQNEAQ. The CDR3 nucleotides read TGTGCCAGCAGTTTAGGGGGCTTCATCTATGGCTACACCTTC. This sequence encodes CASSLGGFIYGYTF.

The V and J genes are TRBV6-6 and TRBJ1-4; TRBD1 is a possible D gene (6 bases). With 6 bases removed from V and 12 bases from J, the gap between germline ends came to 20 bases. Germline values: CDR1 MNHNY, CDR2 SVGAGI (reference sequence). The CDR3 totals 14 residues. DNA of the CDR3: TGTGCCAGCAGGCTTATGACAGGCTTGGGGGAACTGTTTTTT. It translates to CASRLMTGLGELFF.

The gene calls are TRBV30 and TRBJ1-6; the match to TRBD1 covers 8 bases. Germline V gene sequence: CDR1 GTSNPN, CDR2 SVGIG (reference sequence). J was trimmed by 14 bases and V by 5 bases; bases with no gene match: 14. This CDR3 is built from 14 residues. The chain's CDR3 is CAWVDGQGSLTLHF. The DNA for the CDR3 is TGTGCCTGGGTTGATGGACAGGGATCTTTGACCCTCCACTTT.

As regards this clone: Other DNA sequences of this sample code for an identical CDR3. V is TRBV6-5 and J is TRBJ1-5; D call uncertain. Between the trimmed V and J ends, which lost 6 bases and 1 base, there was a span of 4 bases. There are 12 residues in the CDR3. CDR1 is MNHEY, CDR2 SVGAGI, per germline. CDR3 nucleotide sequence: TGTGCCAGCAGCTTAAGCAATCAGCCCCAGCATTTT. Translated: CASSLSNQPQHF.

The V call is TRBV7-2, the J call TRBJ2-7; 8 positions match TRBD2. Germline CDR1 SGHTA, CDR2 FQGNSA. This CDR3 is 15 amino acids long. Unmatched junction bases numbered 7, after V lost 1 base and J lost 5 bases. The CDR3 is CASSLGVGGGNEQYF. CDR3 nucleotides: TGTGCCAGCAGCTTAGGTGTCGGGGGGGGAAACGAGCAGTACTTC.

The chain joins TRBV7-2 to TRBJ1-5; D is unresolved. The CDR3 runs 15 residues. V lost 2 bases to trimming and J lost 2 bases, with 10 bases between them. CDR1 is SGHTA, CDR2 FQGNSA, per germline. The CDR3 nucleotides read TGTGCCAGCAGCTTATCGGGTGCGCGCAATCAGCCCCAGCATTTT. Translating gives CASSLSGARNQPQHF.

The V call is TRBV5-4, the J call TRBJ2-3, with 9 bases that match TRBD2. CDR3 length: 15 amino acids. Germline loops: CDR1 SGHNT, CDR2 YYREEE (reference sequence). V shed 4 bases and J 8 bases; nucleotides not matched to a gene: 11. DNA of the CDR3: TGTGCCAGCAGCCTGGCTAGCGGGGCCCCGGGTACGCAGTATTTT. Translated: CASSLASGAPGTQYF.

The J gene is TRBJ1-3, the V gene TRBV18; unclear D gene. V dropped 0 bases and J dropped 1 base, with 7 bases sitting between them. The CDR3 runs to 15 residues. Germline CDR1 reads KGHSH; CDR2 reads LQKENI. The CDR3 region is CASSPPRPSGNTIYF. The CDR3 nucleotides are TGTGCCAGCTCACCACCGCGGCCTTCTGGAAACACCATATATTTT. Full variable domain (remainder filled in from reference TRBV18 and TRBJ1-3): NAGVMQNPRHLVRRRGQEARLRCSPMKGHSHVYWYRQLPEEGLKFMVYLQKENIIDESGMPKERFSAEFPKEGPSILRIQQVVRGDSAAYFCASSPPRPSGNTIYFGEGSWLTVV.

This rearrangement joins TRBV11-3 to TRBJ1-5; 7 nucleotides match TRBD1. Looked up from germline, CDR1 is SGHNT and CDR2 is YENEEA. J gave up 5 bases and V 8 bases, and 6 bases lay outside the gene matches. The length of the CDR3 is 13 residues. The CDR3: CASPGGRDQPQHF. The CDR3 region has the DNA TGTGCCAGCCCAGGGGGAAGGGATCAGCCCCAGCATTTT.